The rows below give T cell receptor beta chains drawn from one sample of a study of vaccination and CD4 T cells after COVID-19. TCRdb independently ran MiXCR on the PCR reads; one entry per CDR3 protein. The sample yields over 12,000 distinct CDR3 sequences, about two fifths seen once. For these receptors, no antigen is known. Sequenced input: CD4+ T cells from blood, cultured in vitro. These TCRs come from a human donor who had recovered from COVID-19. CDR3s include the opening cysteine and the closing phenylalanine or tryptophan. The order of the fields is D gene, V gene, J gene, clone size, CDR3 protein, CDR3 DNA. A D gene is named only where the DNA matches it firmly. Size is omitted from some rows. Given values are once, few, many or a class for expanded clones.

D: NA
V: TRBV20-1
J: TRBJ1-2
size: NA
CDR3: CSARDPRDERGYTF
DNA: TGCAGTGCTAGAGACCCCCGGGACGAGAGGGGCTACACCTTC

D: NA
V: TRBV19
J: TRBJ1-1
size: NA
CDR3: CASSYPGRTEAFF
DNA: TGTGCCAGTAGTTACCCAGGGCGCACTGAAGCTTTCTTT

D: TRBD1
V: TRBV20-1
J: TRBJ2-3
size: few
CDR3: CSARRTGGGTDTQYF
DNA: TGCAGTGCTAGAAGGACAGGGGGCGGCACAGATACGCAGTATTTT

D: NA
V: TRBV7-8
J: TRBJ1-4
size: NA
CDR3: CASSLGLGRNEKLFF
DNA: TGTGCCAGCAGCTTAGGATTGGGACGGAATGAAAAACTGTTTTTT

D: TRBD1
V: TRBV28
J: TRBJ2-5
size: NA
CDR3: CATGGWETQYF
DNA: TGTGCAACAGGGGGCTGGGAGACCCAGTACTTC

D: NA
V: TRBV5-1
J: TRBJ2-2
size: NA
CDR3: CASSLVGRENTGELFF
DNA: TGCGCCAGCAGCTTGGTGGGCAGGGAGAACACCGGGGAGCTGTTTTTT

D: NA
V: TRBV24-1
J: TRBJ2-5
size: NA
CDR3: CATRGSSETQYF
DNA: TGTGCCACCAGGGGGTCATCAGAGACCCAGTACTTC

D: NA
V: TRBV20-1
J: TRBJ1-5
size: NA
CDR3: CSARVSRGQPQHF
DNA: TGCAGTGCTAGAGTAAGCAGGGGACAGCCCCAGCATTTT

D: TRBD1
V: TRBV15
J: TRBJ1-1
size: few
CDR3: CATDRGTGGLITEAFF
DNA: TGTGCCACCGACAGAGGGACAGGGGGTCTGATCACTGAAGCTTTCTTT

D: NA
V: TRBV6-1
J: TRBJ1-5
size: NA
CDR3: CATRAEGTQPQHF
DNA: TGTGCCACCCGTGCGGAAGGGACTCAGCCCCAGCATTTT